This TCR beta chain was sequenced in a study of cytomegalovirus exposure and HLA in healthy donors (dated by TCRdb to about 2017). About the study as a whole: In an earlier analysis of under 750 of the donors, approximately 300 Gb of sequence data and approximately 100 million unique TCR beta sequences from roughly 200 million T cells were reported. An early release covering 550 to 700 HLA-typed donors comprised 250 to 350 gigabases of sequencing data and 65 million to 100 million unique TCR sequences. Of the 350 to 450 genotyped donors, 65% to 90% fell in the genetic ancestry cluster associated with self-reported Caucasian donors. The aim of the study was to test whether cataloging public T cell receptors could identify signatures of past pathogen exposure. The T cell repertoires of some 670 subjects were profiled by immunosequencing and related to cytomegalovirus serostatus. In addition to the first cohort of 666 subjects, a separate validation cohort of approximately 110 different subjects was used. The study combined high-throughput TCR immunosequencing, statistical association of individual TCRs with disease status, and machine learning to predict cytomegalovirus infection status. A later analysis re-analyzed previously published TCR beta repertoires from roughly 600 donors and added high-resolution HLA genotyping to study TCR occurrence patterns. Rather than using new phenotypic data, the later analysis identified candidate immune exposures from TCR beta sequences and from how often those sequences occurred across donors. To decide whether each TCR beta V gene segment behaved as functional or pseudogenic, an earlier analysis of 587 of the donors relied on high-throughput TCR beta sequencing. Donor age, sex, ethnicity and CMV serostatus were compiled alongside the repertoire data. A later genetic analysis took genome-wide SNP genotypes for about three fifths of the roughly 700 donors and used that subset as a discovery cohort. Every repertoire in the discovery cohort had been generated on one and the same sequencing platform. Class I and class II HLA loci were covered by the typing at four-digit resolution. Typing coverage differed by locus: A, B, C, DRB1 and DQB1 were typed in about 620-630 donors, DQA1 in roughly 500, DPA1 in some 610, and DPB1 in roughly 470. A handful of DR-DQ haplotypes were treated as single units for association and clustering because of strong linkage in the cohort. On average, around 240,000 unique TCR beta nucleotide sequences were sequenced per donor among about 400 genotyped donors of the cohort, with about 19% of those sequences being non-productive.

On this clone: Which antigen it targets is not known. The record has no base qualities; no much larger clone is one base away.

The protocol used for the library was the immunoSEQ multiplex PCR assay. The multiplex PCR relied on a mix of 60 forward primers for TCR Vbeta segments and 13 reverse primers for TCR Jbeta segments. A multiplex PCR assay on genomic DNA amplified the CDR3 region of rearranged TCR beta genes. The amplified TCR beta libraries were sequenced on the Illumina HiSeq System as 87-base-pair reads. Regarding the original processing steps: A later analysis tallied around 82 million unique TCR beta chains across the 666 repertoires, and about 10 million of those chains were shared by two or more donors. Raw reads were error-corrected and collapsed into unique sequences with a nearest-neighbor algorithm that merged closely related sequences to remove PCR and sequencing errors. To assign V, D and J gene segments, CDR3 sequences were aligned to IMGT reference sequences. For a sequence to be retained, a match of at least six nucleotides to both a V gene segment and a J gene segment was required. Rearrangements were called productive when the CDR3 lacked stop codons and stayed in frame with V and J; all others were non-productive. Following IMGT convention, CDR3 was defined as the stretch from the second conserved V-encoded cysteine up to the conserved J-encoded phenylalanine. The earlier analysis of approximately 500 of the donors excluded sequences that lacked an unambiguous match to a single V gene segment. In an earlier analysis of roughly 600 of the donors, a V segment was called functional when productive rearrangements were above 56.7%, and segregating when the standard deviation between donors exceeded 5%. A statistical classification framework was developed to diagnose cytomegalovirus status using the catalog of TCR beta chain sequences. In a later analysis, TCR nucleotide sequences were compared against IMGT/GENE-DB human TR gene sequences so that V and J genes could be assigned. The TCRdist pipeline was used in a later analysis to assign CDR3 sequences and most-parsimonious VDJ recombination scenarios. A later analysis defined each TCR beta chain by its CDR3 amino acid sequence plus V-gene family, and excluded reads lacking a unique V-gene family. In a later analysis, 550 to 650 highly shared, low-generation-probability nucleotide sequences were removed to address suspected cross-contamination and a sequencing artifact. A later analysis calculated a clonal expansion index for each public chain from normalized within-repertoire ranks of inferred template counts. In a later analysis, generation probabilities were computed using a VDJ recombination model fitted to out-of-frame rearrangements, and the results were checked against IGoR. Hypergeometric tests were used in a later analysis to score TCR-TCR, TCR-HLA and TCR-CMV co-occurrence, with a repertoire-size bias correction applied to the TCR pairs. To estimate false discovery rates, a later analysis permuted the HLA or CMV assignments 20 times. A later analysis grouped co-occurring TCRs with DBSCAN, adding TCRdist sequence similarity when clustering within HLA-allele-positive subsets. Repertoires with fewer than 30,000 or more than 120,000 public chains were left out of co-occurrence clustering, as were five repertoires with anomalous nucleotide sharing. TCRdb's version of the immuneACCESS table is confined to in-frame rearrangements and falls short of the full clone set. An unresolved V gene accounts for under half of the shortfall where checked; the remainder is of unknown origin. D and trimming come from the DNA, and the V and J calls and clone size come from that table. This sample holds roughly 160,000 clones; approximately 79% were observed only once. 4.3% of the sample is in the top ten clones.

Deletion took 6 bases off V and 12 bases off J, with a span of 18 bases between the germline ends. The CDR3 runs 12 amino acids, cysteine and phenylalanine included. The DNA shown is the 36-base CDR3, in frame from base 1. Looking up the germline V gene yields CDR1 SGHDN and CDR2 FVKESK. The cohort was made up of 666 healthy bone marrow donors. Cohort members were all nominally healthy when sampled, although unrecorded immune exposures were likely present. The donor tested CMV seronegative and was one of the 352 seronegative cohort members. Every donor gave a peripheral blood sample, and the peripheral blood mononuclear cells from that sample were used for TCR beta sequencing. Genomic DNA extraction from the blood cell samples was performed with the Qiagen DNeasy Blood Extraction Kit. General study outcomes and caveats: In this cohort, only TCR beta chains were sequenced, and detectable features were limited by the absence of alpha or paired-chain data. A total of fewer than 200 TCR beta chains were listed by the study as associated with cytomegalovirus. In vitro tests confirmed that three of the cytomegalovirus-associated TCR beta chains recognize cytomegalovirus antigens. Linkage disequilibrium might explain the correlated functional status among segregating V segments, but an unknown experimental factor could not be excluded. When HLA alleles, especially DR and DQ, strongly co-occurred, attributing TCR associations to individual alleles was difficult. According to a later analysis, TCR association rates differed among HLA loci, with DRB1 alleles showing the most associated TCRs and HLA-C alleles showing the fewest. In a later analysis, most CMV-associated TCR beta chains were found to appear HLA-restricted, with HLA associations seemingly driven largely by CMV exposure. According to a later genetic analysis, donors in an Asian-associated ancestry cluster had fewer N-insertions in productive TCRs than the approximately 710-donor mean. In an earlier analysis of fewer than 700 of the donors, most TCR beta V segments appeared in productive rearrangements about 90% or about 30% of the time, broadly matching IMGT annotations. In both the original and validation cohorts, the classifier was reported to diagnose cytomegalovirus status with high specificity and sensitivity. While some public TCRs were present in many individuals, most TCR sequences turned up only very rarely across donors. The authors suggested that the approach could potentially be extended to other disease states and immunological phenotypes. A later analysis associated about 18,000 TCR beta sequences with specific HLA alleles at a false discovery rate of 0.05. In a later analysis, HLA-associated TCR beta chains showed more clonal expansion and lower generation probabilities than non-associated chains that were equally common. The earlier analysis of 450 to 700 of the donors excluded some 15 rarely observed V segments, including chromosome 9 orphons, because counts were too low. V-gene and J-gene trimming of TCR beta chains was associated with a missense DCLRE1C variant in a later genetic analysis, and the association was replicated in an independent cohort. Because some donors lacked HLA typing at each locus, the association tests relied only on the typed subset. The only immune exposure information available for the cohort was CMV serostatus. A further reported finding was that TCR beta sequences accurately predicted the HLA-A and HLA-B alleles for most subjects in the first cohort. A cluster of highly shared sequence variants was judged likely to represent a technical artifact of the sequencing pipeline. The presence/absence analyses assumed that sequencing depth was roughly uniform across donors, and that assumption may not be true. Some IMGT-functional V segments, including TRBV6-2 and TRBV6-3, could not be distinguished by the 87-base-pair reads and were therefore excluded. A later analysis reported that several top co-occurrence clusters appeared linked to parvovirus B19, influenza, CMV and Epstein-Barr virus.

Recombination linked TRBV14 to TRBJ2-7, with an unclear D gene assignment. The source of this sequence is a man in his forties in good health and CMV-seronegative. Material: PBMCs. The CDR3 region has the sequence CASSLVGLVMYF. The DNA is as follows: TGTGCCAGCAGTCTAGTCGGCCTGGTGATGTACTTC.